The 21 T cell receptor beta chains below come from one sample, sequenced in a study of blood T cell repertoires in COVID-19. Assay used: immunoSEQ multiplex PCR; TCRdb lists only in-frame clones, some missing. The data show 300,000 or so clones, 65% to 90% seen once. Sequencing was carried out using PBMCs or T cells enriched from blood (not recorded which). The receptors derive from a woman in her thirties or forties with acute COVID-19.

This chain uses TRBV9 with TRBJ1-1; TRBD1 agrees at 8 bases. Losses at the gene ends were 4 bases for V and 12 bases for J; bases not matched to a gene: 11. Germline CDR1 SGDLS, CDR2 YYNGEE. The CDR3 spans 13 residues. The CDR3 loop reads CASSPGQGVRTFF. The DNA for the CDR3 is TGTGCCAGCAGCCCCGGACAGGGCGTGAGAACTTTCTTT.

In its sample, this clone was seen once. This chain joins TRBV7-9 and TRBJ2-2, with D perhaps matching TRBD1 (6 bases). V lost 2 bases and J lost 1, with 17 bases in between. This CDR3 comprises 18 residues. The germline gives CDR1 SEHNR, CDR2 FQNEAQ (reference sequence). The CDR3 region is CASSLSSGTLKNTGELFF. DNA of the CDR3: TGTGCCAGCAGCTTATCGTCCGGGACACTGAAGAACACCGGGGAGCTGTTTTTT.

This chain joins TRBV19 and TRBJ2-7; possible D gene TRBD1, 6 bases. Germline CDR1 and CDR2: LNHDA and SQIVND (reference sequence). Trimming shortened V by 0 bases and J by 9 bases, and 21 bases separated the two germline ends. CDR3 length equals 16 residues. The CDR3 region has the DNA TGTGCCAGTAGTATAGATGGGGGCGGCAACCGTTTACGGCAGTACTTC. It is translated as CASSIDGGGNRLRQYF.

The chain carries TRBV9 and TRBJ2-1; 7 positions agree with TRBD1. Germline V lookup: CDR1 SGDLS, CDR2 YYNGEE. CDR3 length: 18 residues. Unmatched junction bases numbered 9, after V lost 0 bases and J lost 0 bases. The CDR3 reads CASSVVGRGQISYNEQFF. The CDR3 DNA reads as TGTGCCAGCAGCGTAGTAGGAAGGGGGCAGATCTCCTACAATGAGCAGTTCTTC.

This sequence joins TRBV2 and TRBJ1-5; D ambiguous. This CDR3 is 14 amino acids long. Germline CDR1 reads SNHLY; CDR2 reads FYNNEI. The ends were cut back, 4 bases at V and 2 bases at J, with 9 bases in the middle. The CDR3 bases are TGTGCCAGCAGTGTATCGGGTCGCAATCAGCCCCAGCATTTT. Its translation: CASSVSGRNQPQHF.

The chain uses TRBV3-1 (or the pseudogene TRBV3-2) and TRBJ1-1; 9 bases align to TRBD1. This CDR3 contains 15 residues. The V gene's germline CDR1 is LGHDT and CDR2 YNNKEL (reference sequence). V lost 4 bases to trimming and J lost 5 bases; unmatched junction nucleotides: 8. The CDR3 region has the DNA TGTGCCAGCAGCCTGACGGGACAGGGAGGTACTGAAGCTTTCTTT. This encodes CASSLTGQGGTEAFF.

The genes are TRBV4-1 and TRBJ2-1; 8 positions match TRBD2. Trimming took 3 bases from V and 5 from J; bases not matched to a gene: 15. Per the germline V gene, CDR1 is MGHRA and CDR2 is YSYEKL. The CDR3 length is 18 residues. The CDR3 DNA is TGCGCCAGCAGCCAGAGCGGGAGAGGGCCCGGTGCCCACAATGAGCAGTTCTTC. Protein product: CASSQSGRGPGAHNEQFF.

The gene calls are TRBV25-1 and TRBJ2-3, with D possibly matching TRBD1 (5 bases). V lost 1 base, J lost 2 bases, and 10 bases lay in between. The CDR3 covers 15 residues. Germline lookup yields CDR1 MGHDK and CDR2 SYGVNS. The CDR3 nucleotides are TGTGCCAGCAGTGAATTACCAGGGAACACAGATACGCAGTATTTT. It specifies CASSELPGNTDTQYF. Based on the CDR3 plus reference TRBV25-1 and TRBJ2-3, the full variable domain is EADIYQTPRYLVIGTGKKITLECSQTMGHDKMYWYQQDPGMELHLIHYSYGVNSTEKGDLSSESTVSRIRTEHFPLTLESARPSHTSQYLCASSELPGNTDTQYFGPGTRLTVL.

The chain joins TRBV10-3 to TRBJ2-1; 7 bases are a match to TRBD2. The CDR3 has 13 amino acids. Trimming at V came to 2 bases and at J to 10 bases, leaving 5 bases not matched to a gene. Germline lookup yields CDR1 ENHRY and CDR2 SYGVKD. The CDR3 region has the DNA TGTGCCATCAGTGAGGGGGTAGCGGGCGAGCAGTTCTTC. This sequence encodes CAISEGVAGEQFF.

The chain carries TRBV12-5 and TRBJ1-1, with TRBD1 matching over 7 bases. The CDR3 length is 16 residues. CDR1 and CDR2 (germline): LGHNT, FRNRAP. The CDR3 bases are TGTGCCTACGGTGCCGGGACAGCCCGTATGAACACTGAAGCTTTCTTT. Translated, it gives CAYGAGTARMNTEAFF.

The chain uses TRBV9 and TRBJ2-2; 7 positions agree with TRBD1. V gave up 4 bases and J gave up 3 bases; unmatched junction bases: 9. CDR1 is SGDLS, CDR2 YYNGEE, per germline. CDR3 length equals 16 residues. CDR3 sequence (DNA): TGTGCCAGCAGCAAAAACGACAGGGTCCACACCGGGGAGCTGTTTTTT. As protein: CASSKNDRVHTGELFF.

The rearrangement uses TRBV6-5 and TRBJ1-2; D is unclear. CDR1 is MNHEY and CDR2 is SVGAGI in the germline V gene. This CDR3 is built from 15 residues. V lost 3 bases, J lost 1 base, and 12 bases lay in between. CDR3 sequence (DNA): TGTGCCAGCAGTTATAAGTATCTAAGTAACTATGGCTACACCTTC. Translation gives CASSYKYLSNYGYTF.

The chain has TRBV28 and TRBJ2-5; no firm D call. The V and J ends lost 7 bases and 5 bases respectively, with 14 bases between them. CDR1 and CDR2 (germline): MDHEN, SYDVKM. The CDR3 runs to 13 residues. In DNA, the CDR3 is TGTGCCAGCACAAGAATAGCACGGGAGACCCAGTACTTC. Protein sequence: CASTRIARETQYF.

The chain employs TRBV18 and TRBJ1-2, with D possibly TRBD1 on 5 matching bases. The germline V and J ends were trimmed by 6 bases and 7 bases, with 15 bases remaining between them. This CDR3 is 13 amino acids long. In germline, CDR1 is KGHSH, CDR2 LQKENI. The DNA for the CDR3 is TGTGCCAGCTCCCCCTGGGGGGAAGTTGGCTACACCTTC. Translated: CASSPWGEVGYTF. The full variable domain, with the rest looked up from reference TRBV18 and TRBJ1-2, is NAGVMQNPRHLVRRRGQEARLRCSPMKGHSHVYWYRQLPEEGLKFMVYLQKENIIDESGMPKERFSAEFPKEGPSILRIQQVVRGDSAAYFCASSPWGEVGYTFGSGTRLTVV.

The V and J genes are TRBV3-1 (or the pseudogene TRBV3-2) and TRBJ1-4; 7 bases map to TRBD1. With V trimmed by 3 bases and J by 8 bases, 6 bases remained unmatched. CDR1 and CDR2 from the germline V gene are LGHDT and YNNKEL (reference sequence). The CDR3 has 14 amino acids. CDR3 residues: CASSQGQGDEKLFF. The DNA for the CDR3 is TGTGCCAGCAGCCAGGGTCAGGGGGACGAAAAACTGTTTTTT.

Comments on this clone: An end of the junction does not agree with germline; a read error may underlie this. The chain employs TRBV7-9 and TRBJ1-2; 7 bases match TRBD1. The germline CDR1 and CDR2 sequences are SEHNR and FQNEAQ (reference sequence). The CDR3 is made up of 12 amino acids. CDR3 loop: CASSLRDSFLLF. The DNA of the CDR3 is TGTGCCAGCAGCTTACGGGACAGCTTTCTTCTCTTC.

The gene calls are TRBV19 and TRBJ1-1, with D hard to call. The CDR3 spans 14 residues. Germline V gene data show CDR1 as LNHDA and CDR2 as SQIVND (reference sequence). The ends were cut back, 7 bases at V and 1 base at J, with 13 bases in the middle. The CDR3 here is CASTRLSGNTEAFF. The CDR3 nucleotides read TGTGCCAGTACCCGCCTATCCGGGAACACTGAAGCTTTCTTT.

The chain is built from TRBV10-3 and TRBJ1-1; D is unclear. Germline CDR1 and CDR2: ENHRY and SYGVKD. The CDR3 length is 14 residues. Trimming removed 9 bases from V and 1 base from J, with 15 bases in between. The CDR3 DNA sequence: TGTGCCATTTCGCCGACTAGCCGGAACACTGAAGCTTTCTTT. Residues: CAISPTSRNTEAFF.

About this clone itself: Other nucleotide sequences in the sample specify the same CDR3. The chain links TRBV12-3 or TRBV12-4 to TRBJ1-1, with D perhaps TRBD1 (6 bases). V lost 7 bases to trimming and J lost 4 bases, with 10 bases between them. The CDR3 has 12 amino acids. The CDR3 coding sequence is TGTGCCAGCACGGCGGGGGCCACTGAAGCTTTCTTT. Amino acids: CASTAGATEAFF.

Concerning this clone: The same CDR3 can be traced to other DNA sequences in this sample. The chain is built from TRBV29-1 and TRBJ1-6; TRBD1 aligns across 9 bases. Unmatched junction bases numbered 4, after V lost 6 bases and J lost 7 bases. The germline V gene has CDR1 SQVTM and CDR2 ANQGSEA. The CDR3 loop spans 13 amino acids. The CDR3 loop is CSVGTGPNSPLHF. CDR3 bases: TGCAGCGTCGGGACAGGGCCGAATTCACCCCTCCACTTT.

CDR3 DNA sequence: TGTGCCAGCAGGGACAGGGGCACTGAAGCTTTCTTT. Its translation is CASRDRGTEAFF. This rearrangement joins TRBV27 to TRBJ1-1; 9 bases fit TRBD1. V lost 6 bases, J lost 4 bases, and 0 bases stayed unmatched. This CDR3 spans 12 amino acids. Per germline, CDR1 MNHEY and CDR2 SMNVEV (reference sequence).